This T cell receptor (beta chain) was captured by sequencing in a study of blood T cells in healthy people across ages. Study observations and caveats: Older individuals had lower TCR beta diversity per million T cells (the decline was roughly linear).

The CDR3 runs to 14 residues. Germline assignment: CDR1 WSHSY and CDR2 SAAADI. V was clipped by 6 bases and J by 0 bases, with 12 bases between them. The study recruited healthy Caucasian donors from Russia who were aged about 6 to 90. This clonotype was recorded a few times. What it recognizes is unknown. Next came a second PCR, run for about 7 to 12 cycles, which used a sample-barcoded 5' primer along with a J-beta primer mix. TCRdb called the 5' RACE reads again in MiXCR, with one record for every CDR3 protein. The repertoire consists of about a million distinct CDR3 sequences, with under 40% occurring once and the leading ten covering around 12%.

Sequencing input: blood. The sequence derives from a young man in good health. The chain employs TRBV10-2 and TRBJ2-7; D possibly corresponds to TRBD1 (6 bases). The CDR3: CASRAGQSSYEQYF. The DNA of the CDR3 is TGCGCCAGCAGGGCCGGACAGAGCTCCTACGAGCAGTACTTC.